The 4 T cell receptor beta chains below were found in one sample sequenced in a study of cytomegalovirus exposure and HLA in healthy donors. The study ran its PCR with 60 Vbeta and 13 Jbeta primers. Sequenced by immunoSEQ multiplex PCR; TCRdb stores in-frame clones only, minus some. The table counts 130,000 to 150,000 clones; 2% to 3% lies in the top ten. The sample taken for sequencing was PBMCs. These TCRs come from a man in his forties in good health and CMV-seronegative.

As for this clone: At one end, the junction sequence differs from germline, possibly due to a read error. The chain has TRBV6-5 and TRBJ2-5; D might be TRBD2 (5 bases). CDR3 length equals 13 residues. Germline CDR1 reads MNHEY; CDR2 reads SVGAGI. The chain's CDR3 is CASSYRAGETPYF. CDR3 in DNA: TGTGCCAGCAGTTACCGGGCGGGTGAGACCCCGTACTTC.

The V call is TRBV7-3, the J call TRBJ2-7, with D perhaps matching TRBD1 (5 bases). V was trimmed by 3 bases and J by 7 bases, leaving 13 bases between them. Germline V gene sequence: CDR1 SGHTA, CDR2 FQGTGA. CDR3 length: 13 amino acids. CDR3 residues: CASSFGQGLEQYF. DNA of the CDR3: TGTGCCAGCAGCTTCGGGCAGGGCCTTGAGCAGTACTTC.

The gene calls are TRBV7-3 and TRBJ1-1; D is perhaps TRBD1 (6 bases). The germline V gene has CDR1 SGHTA and CDR2 FQGTGA. The length of the CDR3 is 13 residues. V was cut by 3 bases and J by 5 bases, with 10 bases left in between. CDR3 bases: TGTGCCAGCAGCTTCAGGGGATTGACTGAAGCTTTCTTT. Protein: CASSFRGLTEAFF. Full variable domain (outside the CDR3, taken from reference TRBV7-3 and TRBJ1-1): GAGVSQTPSNKVTEKGKYVELRCDPISGHTALYWYRQSLGQGPEFLIYFQGTGAADDSGLPNDRFFAVRPEGSVSTLKIQRTERGDSAVYLCASSFRGLTEAFFGQGTRLTVV.

The chain is built from TRBV7-2 and TRBJ2-5; tentatively, D is TRBD1 (5 bases). This CDR3 is built from 15 residues. Germline values: CDR1 SGHTA, CDR2 FQGNSA. V lost 7 bases, J lost 1 base, and 16 bases lay in between. CDR3 region: CASKLRGKGQETQYF. The CDR3 nucleotides are TGTGCCAGCAAACTTAGGGGCAAGGGCCAAGAGACCCAGTACTTC.